These 25 T cell receptor beta chains were all obtained from the same sample, sequenced in a study of blood T cells in healthy people across ages. Combining a sample-barcoded 5' primer with a J-beta primer mix, a second PCR ran for roughly 7 to 12 cycles. Via MiXCR, TCRdb re-called the 5' RACE reads, giving one row per CDR3 protein. This table holds about 1.4 million distinct CDR3 sequences, 55% to 75% found once. The sequenced sample was blood. The receptors here all came from a man aged 18 to 35 in good health.

The rearrangement links TRBV4-1 to TRBJ2-2; 10 nucleotides agree with TRBD2. The CDR3 extends over 18 amino acids. Germline V gives CDR1 MGHRA, CDR2 YSYEKL. V was clipped by 0 bases and J by 1 base; unmatched bases: 5. CDR3 sequence (DNA): TGCGCCAGCAGCCAAGAGTCCGTAGCGGGAGGGAACACCGGGGAGCTGTTTTTT. Protein product: CASSQESVAGGNTGELFF.

Only a few counts were recorded for this clonotype. Being one base from a much bigger clone, this may be a read error. This sequence joins TRBV7-2 and TRBJ2-7; D is unclear. The V end lost 5 bases, the J end lost 3 bases, and 14 bases lay between the germline ends. CDR1 and CDR2 (germline): SGHTA, FQGNSA. This CDR3 contains 14 residues. Here the CDR3 DNA reads TGTGCCAGCAGCGTACCCGAACCCCTCTACGAGCAGTACTTC. It translates to CASSVPEPLYEQYF.

This sequence joins TRBV18 and TRBJ1-2; D call uncertain. This CDR3 is 13 amino acids long. Germline CDR1 reads KGHSH; CDR2 reads LQKENI. V lost 6 bases and J 5 bases, leaving 13 bases between the germline ends. The CDR3 protein is CASSPDTTYGYTF. The CDR3 region has the DNA TGTGCCAGCTCCCCCGACACGACGTATGGCTACACCTTC.

This sequence joins TRBV3-1 and TRBJ1-6, with TRBD1 as a possible D gene (5 bases). The CDR3 is made up of 15 amino acids. Trimming pared 6 bases from V and 11 bases from J, leaving 20 bases between. Germline V gene sequence: CDR1 LGHDT, CDR2 YNNKEL (reference sequence). Here the CDR3 DNA reads TGTGCCAGCAGACCTGAGCAGGGCTCACTGGCACCCCTCCACTTT. Translated: CASRPEQGSLAPLHF.

The chain joins TRBV7-8 to TRBJ1-1; D remains unclear. The CDR3 is made up of 14 amino acids. The germline gives CDR1 SGHVS, CDR2 FQNEAQ. Trimming removed 5 bases from V and 3 bases from J, with 13 bases in between. The CDR3 DNA reads as TGTGCCAGCAGCGCATGGCGAGTGGACACTGAAGCTTTCTTT. This sequence encodes CASSAWRVDTEAFF.

The table lists this clonotype with a few counts. The chain combines TRBV27 with TRBJ2-5, with TRBD1 identical over 9 bases. The J call is uncertain, as TRBJ2-7 better fits the DNA end. CDR3 length: 14 residues. The germline gives CDR1 MNHEY, CDR2 SMNVEV (reference sequence). CDR3 amino acids: CASSTRTGAHEQYF. DNA for the CDR3: TGTGCCAGCAGTACTCGGACAGGGGCGCACGAGCAGTACTTC.

In this sample, this clonotype turned up a few times. The chain carries TRBV21-1 and TRBJ2-7; no DNA check was done on the table's D call, TRBD1. TRBV21-1 is recorded as a pseudogene. This CDR3 contains 17 residues. CDR3 sequence reads: CASKKGGTGYLSYEQYF. CDR3 coding DNA: TGTGCCAGCAAAAAAGGTGGGACAGGGTACTTATCCTACGAGCAGTACTTC.

The rearrangement uses TRBV28 and TRBJ1-1; D ambiguous. This CDR3 comprises 12 residues. Germline V gene data show CDR1 as MDHEN and CDR2 as SYDVKM. Trimming pared 3 bases from V and 8 bases from J, leaving 10 bases between. The CDR3 loop is CASSFGQTEAFF. CDR3 in DNA: TGTGCCAGCAGTTTCGGGCAAACAGAAGCTTTCTTT.

The chain joins TRBV4-1 to TRBJ1-4; 10 bases agree with TRBD1. CDR3 length: 15 amino acids. CDR1 MGHRA and CDR2 YSYEKL come from the germline V gene. V trimming: 3 bases; J trimming: 10 bases; junction bases outside the gene matches: 8. The CDR3 is CASSHAGTGERKLFF. The CDR3 region has the DNA TGCGCCAGCAGCCACGCAGGGACAGGGGAGCGAAAACTGTTTTTT.

This clonotype was counted between two and nine times. The chain recombines TRBV28 with TRBJ2-7; TRBD1 agrees at 10 bases. Germline trimming cut 5 bases from V and 2 bases from J; bases unmatched to any gene: 9. Germline V CDR1 and CDR2: MDHEN, SYDVKM. This CDR3 is 16 amino acids long. The CDR3 reads CASSRRDRGTAYEQYF. As DNA, the CDR3 is TGTGCCAGCAGTCGACGGGACAGGGGAACTGCCTACGAGCAGTACTTC.

The chain carries TRBV14 and TRBJ2-1; 8 nucleotides agree with TRBD2. Trimming took 3 bases from V and 4 from J; bases not matched to a gene: 8. CDR3 length equals 16 residues. Germline CDR1 and CDR2: SGHDN and FVKESK. CDR3 sequence: CASSHIAGSIYNEQFF. As DNA, the CDR3 is TGTGCCAGCAGCCACATAGCGGGATCTATTTACAATGAGCAGTTCTTC. Variable domain in full (rest from reference TRBV14 and TRBJ2-1): EAGVTQFPSHSVIEKGQTVTLRCDPISGHDNLYWYRRVMGKEIKFLLHFVKESKQDESGMPNNRFLAERTGGTYSTLKVQPAELEDSGVYFCASSHIAGSIYNEQFFGPGTRLTVL.

The V call is TRBV2, the J call TRBJ2-3; D remains unclear. Germline CDR1 reads SNHLY; CDR2 reads FYNNEI. This CDR3 has 14 amino acids. Between the trimmed V and J ends, which lost 5 bases and 0 bases, there was a span of 9 bases. The CDR3 nucleotides are TGTGCCAGCAGTTCGGACGGGAGCACAGATACGCAGTATTTT. Translating it yields CASSSDGSTDTQYF.

CDR3 coding DNA: TGTGCCAGCAGTTACTCGAACAGCGACGAGCAGTACTTC. This gives the protein CASSYSNSDEQYF. The chain joins TRBV6-2 or TRBV6-3 to TRBJ2-7; D ambiguous. Germline V gene lookup returns CDR1 MNHEY and CDR2 SVGEGT. V lost 0 bases and J 5 bases, leaving 8 bases between the germline ends. This CDR3 contains 13 residues.

CDR3 nucleotides: TGTGCCAGCAGCTTTCTCGGCAGCTCCCCCAATGAGCAGTTCTTC. It specifies CASSFLGSSPNEQFF. The V gene is TRBV14, the J gene TRBJ2-1; D unclear. CDR3 length: 15 amino acids. Germline CDR1 SGHDN, CDR2 FVKESK. V was cut by 5 bases and J by 6 bases, with 17 bases left in between.

This rearrangement joins TRBV4-1 to TRBJ2-3; D not certain. The V end lost 0 bases, the J end lost 2 bases, and 6 bases lay between the germline ends. Germline CDR1 is MGHRA and CDR2 is YSYEKL. The CDR3 totals 14 residues. CDR3 amino acids: CASSQDLPTDTQYF. In DNA, the CDR3 is TGCGCCAGCAGCCAAGACTTGCCCACAGATACGCAGTATTTT.

The V call is TRBV6-2 or TRBV6-3, the J call TRBJ2-1, with TRBD2 identical over 7 bases. The CDR3 is made up of 12 amino acids. J was trimmed by 9 bases and V by 6 bases; bases with no gene match: 5. The germline gives CDR1 MNHEY, CDR2 SVGEGT. This CDR3 is CASSDTGGEQFF. The CDR3 DNA reads as TGTGCCAGCAGCGACACGGGAGGTGAGCAGTTCTTC.

This chain joins TRBV4-2 and TRBJ2-7, with a possible D match to TRBD1 (5 bases). V gave up 0 bases and J gave up 12 bases, with 12 bases separating them. The CDR3 extends over 12 amino acids. Germline V gene lookup returns CDR1 LGHNA and CDR2 YNFKEQ. The chain's CDR3 is CASSQDLWGRYF. For the CDR3, the DNA is TGTGCCAGCAGCCAAGATCTATGGGGCAGGTACTTC.

This clonotype has a single count. The CDR3 here is CASSTDRGARGYTF. CDR3 bases: TGTGCCAGCAGCACAGACAGGGGTGCACGTGGCTACACCTTC. This rearrangement joins TRBV9 to TRBJ1-2; 8 bases are shared with TRBD1. The CDR3 spans 14 residues. V was pared by 4 bases and J by 7 bases, with 9 bases of the junction left unmatched. Germline lookup yields CDR1 SGDLS and CDR2 YYNGEE.

Concerning this clonotype: At one of its ends the junction is not consistent with the germline gene, which may arise from a read error. DNA for the CDR3: TGCAGCGTTTTGGATGAGGGAGCCAAAAACGTTCAGTACTTC. This codes for CSVLDEGAKNVQYF. The chain is built from TRBV29-1 and TRBJ2-4, with D possibly matching TRBD2 (5 bases). Germline CDR1 SQVTM, CDR2 ANQGSEA. CDR3 length: 14 residues. Together with reference TRBV29-1 and TRBJ2-4, the CDR3 gives the full variable domain: SAVISQKPSRDICQRGTSLTIQCQVDSQVTMMFWYRQQPGQSLTLIATANQGSEATYESGFVIDKFPISRPNLTFSTLTVSNMSPEDSSIYLCSVLDEGAKNVQYFGAGTRLSVL.

This clonotype was picked up a small number of times. The rearrangement links TRBV20-1 to TRBJ2-6; D is ambiguous. Germline values: CDR1 DFQATT, CDR2 SNEGSKA (reference sequence). With 3 bases removed from V and 2 bases from J, the gap between germline ends came to 5 bases. The CDR3 length is 13 residues. CDR3 in DNA: TGCAGTGCTAGTCGAGCTGGGGCCAACGTCCTGACTTTC. Translated: CSASRAGANVLTF.

This clonotype showed up just a few times. The rearrangement uses TRBV20-1 and TRBJ2-1, with 7 positions matching TRBD1. The CDR3 runs 14 residues. Germline lookup yields CDR1 DFQATT and CDR2 SNEGSKA (reference sequence). The junction had 9 bases not matched to a gene; V was cut back by 1 base and J by 9 bases. The CDR3 is CSARGQGVFGEQFF. The CDR3 DNA sequence: TGCAGTGCTAGAGGGCAGGGGGTCTTTGGTGAGCAGTTCTTC.

This clonotype was seen a single time. The chain is built from TRBV10-3 and TRBJ1-5, with D possibly matching TRBD1 (5 bases). The V and J ends lost 4 bases and 4 bases respectively, with 23 bases between them. This CDR3 has 18 amino acids. In germline, CDR1 is ENHRY, CDR2 SYGVKD. The CDR3, as DNA: TGTGCCATCAGTGCCGGACAAGGAGGAACGATTGGGAATCAGCCCCAGCATTTT. Encoded protein: CAISAGQGGTIGNQPQHF.

This clonotype has only one observation. The V call is TRBV7-9, the J call TRBJ2-5; TRBD1 matches 9 bases. Germline V gene sequence: CDR1 SEHNR, CDR2 FQNEAQ (reference sequence). Trimming at V came to 4 bases and at J to 3 bases, leaving 6 bases not matched to a gene. CDR3 size: 15 residues. Written as DNA, the CDR3 is TGTGCCAGCAGCTCGACAGGGGGGTATGAAGAGACCCAGTACTTC. Protein: CASSSTGGYEETQYF.

This clonotype turned up a few times. The chain links TRBV20-1 to TRBJ1-2; D is unresolved. Germline CDR1 and CDR2: DFQATT and SNEGSKA (reference sequence). This CDR3 comprises 11 residues. V lost 5 bases, J lost 8 bases, and 12 bases lay in between. This chain's CDR3 is CSAPLGSGYTF. The CDR3 coding sequence is TGCAGTGCTCCGCTAGGTTCGGGCTACACCTTC.

V is TRBV18 and J is TRBJ2-7, with unresolved D. Germline V gives CDR1 KGHSH, CDR2 LQKENI. This CDR3 comprises 14 residues. Trimming took off 3 bases at V and 3 bases at J, with 12 bases between the two ends. The CDR3 nucleotides are TGTGCCAGCTCACCGGAGCAGCGAATCTACGAGCAGTACTTC. Its protein product is CASSPEQRIYEQYF. Variable domain in full (rest from reference TRBV18 and TRBJ2-7): NAGVMQNPRHLVRRRGQEARLRCSPMKGHSHVYWYRQLPEEGLKFMVYLQKENIIDESGMPKERFSAEFPKEGPSILRIQQVVRGDSAAYFCASSPEQRIYEQYFGPGTRLTVT.